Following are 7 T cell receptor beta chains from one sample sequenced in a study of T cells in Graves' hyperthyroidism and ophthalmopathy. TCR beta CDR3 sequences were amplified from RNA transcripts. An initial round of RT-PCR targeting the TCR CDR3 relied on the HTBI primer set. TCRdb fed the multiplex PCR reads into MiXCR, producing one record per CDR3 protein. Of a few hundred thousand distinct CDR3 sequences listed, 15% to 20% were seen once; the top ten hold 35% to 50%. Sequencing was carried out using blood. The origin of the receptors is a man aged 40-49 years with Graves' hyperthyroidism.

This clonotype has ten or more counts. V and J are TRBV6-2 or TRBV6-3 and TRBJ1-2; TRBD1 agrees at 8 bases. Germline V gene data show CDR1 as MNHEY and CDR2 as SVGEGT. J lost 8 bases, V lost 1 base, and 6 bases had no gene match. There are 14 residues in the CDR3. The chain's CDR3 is CASSYFRTGYGYTF. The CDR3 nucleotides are TGTGCCAGCAGTTACTTCAGGACAGGGTACGGCTACACCTTC.

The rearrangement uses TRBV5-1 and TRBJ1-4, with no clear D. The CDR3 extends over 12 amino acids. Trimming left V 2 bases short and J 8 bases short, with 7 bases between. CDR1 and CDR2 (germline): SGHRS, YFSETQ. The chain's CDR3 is CASSFFGEKLFF. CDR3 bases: TGCGCCAGCAGCTTCTTCGGCGAAAAACTGTTTTTT.

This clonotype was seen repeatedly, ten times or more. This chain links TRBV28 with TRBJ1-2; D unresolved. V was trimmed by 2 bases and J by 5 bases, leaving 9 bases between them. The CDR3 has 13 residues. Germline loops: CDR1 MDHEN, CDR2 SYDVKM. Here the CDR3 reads CASSLTRLYGYTF. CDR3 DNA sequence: TGTGCCAGCAGTTTAACCAGGTTGTATGGCTACACCTTC.

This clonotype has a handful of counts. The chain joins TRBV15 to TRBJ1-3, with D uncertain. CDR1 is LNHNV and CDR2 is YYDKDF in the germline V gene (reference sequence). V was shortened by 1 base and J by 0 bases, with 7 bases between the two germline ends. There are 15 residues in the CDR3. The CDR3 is CATSRGESSGNTIYF. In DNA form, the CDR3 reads TGTGCCACCAGCAGAGGGGAGAGCTCTGGAAACACCATATATTTT.

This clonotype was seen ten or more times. The CDR3 sequence is CASSYSGTASSGGYTF. CDR3 DNA sequence: TGTGCCAGCAGTTACTCCGGGACAGCCAGCTCGGGCGGCTACACCTTC. The rearrangement joins TRBV6-2 or TRBV6-3 to TRBJ1-2, with 7 bases matching TRBD1. This CDR3 has 16 residues. Germline V gene sequence: CDR1 MNHEY, CDR2 SVGEGT. V lost 0 bases, J lost 8 bases, and 12 bases stayed unmatched.

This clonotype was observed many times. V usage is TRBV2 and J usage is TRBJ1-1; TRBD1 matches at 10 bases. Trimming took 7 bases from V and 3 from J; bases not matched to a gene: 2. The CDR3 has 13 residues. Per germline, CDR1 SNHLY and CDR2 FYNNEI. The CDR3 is CASTGQGDTEAFF. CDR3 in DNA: TGTGCCAGCACCGGACAGGGGGACACTGAAGCTTTCTTT.

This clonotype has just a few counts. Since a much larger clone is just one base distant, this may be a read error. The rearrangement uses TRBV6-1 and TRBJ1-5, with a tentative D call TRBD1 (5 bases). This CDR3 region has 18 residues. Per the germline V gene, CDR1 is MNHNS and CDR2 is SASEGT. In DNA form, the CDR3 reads TGTGCCGGCAGTGAAGCCCCCGGGGGGTTTCCGAGCAATCAGCCCCAGCATTTT. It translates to CAGSEAPGGFPSNQPQHF.